This TCR beta chain originates from a study of CD8+ T cells in alopecia areata. TCR sequencing used cDNA made by reverse transcription of extracted RNA. The data were produced by immunoSEQ multiplex PCR, yet TCRdb's version contains in-frame clones alone and is incomplete. The sample records roughly 200,000 clones, less than 70% being singletons. This CDR3 region has 14 residues. The V gene lost 0 bases and the J gene lost 1 base, with 3 bases spanning the gap. The germline V gene has CDR1 MGHRA and CDR2 YSYEKL. Treatment given: oral pan-JAK inhibitor, 5-10 mg twice daily. The receptor's source is a human donor with alopecia areata. The rearrangement links TRBV4-1 to TRBJ2-2; no reliable D call. Sample: CD8+ T cells sorted from blood, taken at week 24, from a patient treated with tofacitinib. Written as DNA, the CDR3 is TGCGCCAGCAGCCAAGAACAGAACACCGGGGAGCTGTTTTTT. Its protein product is CASSQEQNTGELFF.